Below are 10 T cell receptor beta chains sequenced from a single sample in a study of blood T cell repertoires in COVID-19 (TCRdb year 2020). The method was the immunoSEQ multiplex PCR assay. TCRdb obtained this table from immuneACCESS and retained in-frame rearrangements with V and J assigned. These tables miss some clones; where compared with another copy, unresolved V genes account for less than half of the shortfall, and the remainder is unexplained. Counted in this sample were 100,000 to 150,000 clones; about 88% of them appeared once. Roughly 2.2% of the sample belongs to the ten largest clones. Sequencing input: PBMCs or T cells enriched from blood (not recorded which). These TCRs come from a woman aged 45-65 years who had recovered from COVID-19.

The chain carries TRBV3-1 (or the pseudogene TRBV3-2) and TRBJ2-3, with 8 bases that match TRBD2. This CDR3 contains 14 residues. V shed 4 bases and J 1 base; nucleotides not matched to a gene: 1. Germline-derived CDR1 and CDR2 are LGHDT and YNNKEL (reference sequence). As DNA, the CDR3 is TGTGCCAGCAGCCTTAGCGGGGGCACAGATACGCAGTATTTT. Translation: CASSLSGGTDTQYF.

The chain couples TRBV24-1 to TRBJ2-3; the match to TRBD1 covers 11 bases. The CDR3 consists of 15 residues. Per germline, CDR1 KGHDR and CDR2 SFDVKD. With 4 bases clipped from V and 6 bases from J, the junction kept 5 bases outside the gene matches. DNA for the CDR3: TGTGCCACCAGTGAAGGGGACAGGGGGTTTGATACGCAGTATTTT. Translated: CATSEGDRGFDTQYF.

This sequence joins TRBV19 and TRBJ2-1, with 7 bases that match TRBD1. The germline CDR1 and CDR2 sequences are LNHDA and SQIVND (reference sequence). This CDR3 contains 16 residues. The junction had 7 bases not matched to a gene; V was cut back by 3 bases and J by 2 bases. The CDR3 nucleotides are TGTGCCAGTAGTATCGCAAGGGGGACAGCCTACAATGAGCAGTTCTTC. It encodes CASSIARGTAYNEQFF.

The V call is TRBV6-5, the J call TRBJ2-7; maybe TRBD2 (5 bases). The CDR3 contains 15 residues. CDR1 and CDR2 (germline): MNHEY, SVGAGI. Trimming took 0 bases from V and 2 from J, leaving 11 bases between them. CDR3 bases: TGTGCCAGCAGTTACTCGTCCGGGAAGACCTACGAGCAGTACTTC. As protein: CASSYSSGKTYEQYF.

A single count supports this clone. The CDR3 coding sequence is TGTGCCAGCAGTCCCACCCCACAGGCTACCTATGGCTACACCTTC. Translating it yields CASSPTPQATYGYTF. The V gene is TRBV27, the J gene TRBJ1-2, with D maybe TRBD1 (5 bases). Looked up from germline, CDR1 is MNHEY and CDR2 is SMNVEV (reference sequence). V was pared by 5 bases and J by 4 bases, with 17 bases between. The CDR3 loop spans 15 amino acids.

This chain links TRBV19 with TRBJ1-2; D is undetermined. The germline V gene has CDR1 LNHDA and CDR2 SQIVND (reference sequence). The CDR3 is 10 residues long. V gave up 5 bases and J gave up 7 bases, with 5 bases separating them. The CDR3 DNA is TGTGCCAGTAGTCACGGTGGCTACACCTTC. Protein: CASSHGGYTF.

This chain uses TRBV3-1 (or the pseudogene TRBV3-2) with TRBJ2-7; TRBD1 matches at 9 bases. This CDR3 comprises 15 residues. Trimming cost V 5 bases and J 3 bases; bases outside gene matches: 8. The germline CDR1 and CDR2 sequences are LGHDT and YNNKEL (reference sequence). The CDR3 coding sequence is TGTGCCAGCAGCTCGTCCAGGGACAGGGACTACGAGCAGTACTTC. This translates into CASSSSRDRDYEQYF.

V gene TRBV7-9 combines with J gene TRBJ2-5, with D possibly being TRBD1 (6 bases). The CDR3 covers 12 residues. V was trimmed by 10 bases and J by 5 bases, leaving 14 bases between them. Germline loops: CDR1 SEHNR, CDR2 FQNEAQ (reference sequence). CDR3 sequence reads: CATGQSGETQYF. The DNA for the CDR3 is TGTGCCACCGGACAGTCGGGGGAGACCCAGTACTTC.

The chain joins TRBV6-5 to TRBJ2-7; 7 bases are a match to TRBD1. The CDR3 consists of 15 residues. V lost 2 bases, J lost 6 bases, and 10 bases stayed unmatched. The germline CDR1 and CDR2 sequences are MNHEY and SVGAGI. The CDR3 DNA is TGTGCCAGCAGTTACGGCAGGGGGAGTTCAGGCGAGCAGTACTTC. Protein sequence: CASSYGRGSSGEQYF.

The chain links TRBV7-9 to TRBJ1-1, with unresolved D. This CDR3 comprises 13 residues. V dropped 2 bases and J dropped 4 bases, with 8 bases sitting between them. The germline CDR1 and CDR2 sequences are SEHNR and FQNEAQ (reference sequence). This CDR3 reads CASSLQDSTEAFF. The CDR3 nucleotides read TGTGCCAGCAGCTTACAGGACTCCACTGAAGCTTTCTTT.